The present entry profiles one T cell receptor (beta chain) with its context. With a much larger clone just one base away, this may be a read error. Reverse primers in the TRAC or TRBC constant regions drove separate semi-nested PCRs for TCRalpha and TCRbeta. Each CDR3 protein is one row after TCRdb ran MiXCR on the 5' RACE reads. Counted here are some 8,000 distinct CDR3 sequences, 18% occurring once; the ten biggest clones make up approximately 1.4%. This entry comes from a study of T cells generated in artificial thymic organoids. CDR1 and CDR2 (germline): MGHRA, YSYEKL. This CDR3 comprises 18 residues.

Sequencing input: naive CD8+ T cells from the thymus. Subset specified: CD3+TCRalphabeta+CD8SP T cells; for blood, CD45RO-CCR7+ naive CD8+ T cells. The V gene is TRBV4-1, the J gene TRBJ2-2; 8 positions match TRBD1. The TCR was taken from a human donor who gave cord blood stem cells for thymic organoid culture, a cardiac surgery patient who gave postnatal thymus, or a blood donor (not recorded which). For the CDR3, the DNA is TGCGCCTGCAGCCAAGAAGTGGGACAGGCCTACGGCACCGGGGAGCTGTTTTTT. Translation: CACSQEVGQAYGTGELFF.